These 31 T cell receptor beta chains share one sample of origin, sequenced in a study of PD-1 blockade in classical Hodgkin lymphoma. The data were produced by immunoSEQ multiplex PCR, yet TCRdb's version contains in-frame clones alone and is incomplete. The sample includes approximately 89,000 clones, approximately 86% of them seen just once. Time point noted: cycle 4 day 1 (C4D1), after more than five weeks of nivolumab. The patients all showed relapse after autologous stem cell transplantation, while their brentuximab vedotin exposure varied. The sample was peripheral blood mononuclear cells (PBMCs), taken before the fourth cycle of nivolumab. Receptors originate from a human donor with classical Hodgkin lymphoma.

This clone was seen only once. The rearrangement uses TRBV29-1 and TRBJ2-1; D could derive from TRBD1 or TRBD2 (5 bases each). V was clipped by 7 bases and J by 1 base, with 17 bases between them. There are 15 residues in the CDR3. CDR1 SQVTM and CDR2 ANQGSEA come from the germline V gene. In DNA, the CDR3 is TGCAGCGCTGCCTCCGGGACCCCGTCCTACAATGAGCAGTTCTTC. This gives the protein CSAASGTPSYNEQFF.

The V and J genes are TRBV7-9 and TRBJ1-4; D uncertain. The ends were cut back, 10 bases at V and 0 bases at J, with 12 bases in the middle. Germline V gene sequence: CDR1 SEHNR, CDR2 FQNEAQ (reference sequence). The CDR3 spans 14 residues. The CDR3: CATDTDATNEKLFF. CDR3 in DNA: TGTGCCACCGACACCGATGCAACTAATGAAAAACTGTTTTTT.

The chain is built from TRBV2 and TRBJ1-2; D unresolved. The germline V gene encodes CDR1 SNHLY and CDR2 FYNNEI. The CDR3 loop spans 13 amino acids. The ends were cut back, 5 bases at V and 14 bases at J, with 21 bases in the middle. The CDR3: CASSSPPPPVETF. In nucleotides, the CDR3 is TGTGCCAGCAGTTCCCCCCCACCGCCGGTGGAGACCTTC.

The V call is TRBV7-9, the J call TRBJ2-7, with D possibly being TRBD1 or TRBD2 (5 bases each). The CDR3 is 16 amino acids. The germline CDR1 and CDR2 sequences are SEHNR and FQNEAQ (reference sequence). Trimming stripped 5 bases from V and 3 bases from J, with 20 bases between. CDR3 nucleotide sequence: TGTGCCAGCAGCCCCACCCCCCGGGACGGAATCTACGAGCAGTACTTC. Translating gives CASSPTPRDGIYEQYF.

In DNA form, the CDR3 reads TGTGCCAGCAGTTTAGCAGGCCAGAGGACTGAAGCTTTCTTT. It is translated as CASSLAGQRTEAFF. The chain has TRBV27 and TRBJ1-1; D not certain. CDR3 length: 14 amino acids. Looked up from germline, CDR1 is MNHEY and CDR2 is SMNVEV (reference sequence). The V end lost 2 bases, the J end lost 5 bases, and 12 bases lay between the germline ends.

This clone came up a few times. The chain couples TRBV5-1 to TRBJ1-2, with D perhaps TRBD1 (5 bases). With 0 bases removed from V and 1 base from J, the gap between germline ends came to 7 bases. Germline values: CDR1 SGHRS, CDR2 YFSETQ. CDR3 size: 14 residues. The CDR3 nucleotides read TGCGCCAGCAGCTTGGAGGGGAGTAACTATGGCTACACCTTC. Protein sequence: CASSLEGSNYGYTF.

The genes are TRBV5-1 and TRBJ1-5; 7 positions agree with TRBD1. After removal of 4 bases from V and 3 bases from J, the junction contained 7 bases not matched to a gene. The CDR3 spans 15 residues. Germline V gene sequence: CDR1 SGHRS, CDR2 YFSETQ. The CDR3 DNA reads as TGCGCCAGCAGCCCGGCTGGGACAGCCAATCAGCCCCAGCATTTT. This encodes CASSPAGTANQPQHF.

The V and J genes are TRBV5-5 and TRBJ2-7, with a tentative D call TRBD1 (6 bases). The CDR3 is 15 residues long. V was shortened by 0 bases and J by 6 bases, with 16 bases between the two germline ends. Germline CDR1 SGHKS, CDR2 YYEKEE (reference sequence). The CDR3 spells CASSLVGRGYGEQYF. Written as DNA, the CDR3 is TGTGCCAGCAGCTTGGTGGGCAGGGGATACGGCGAGCAGTACTTC.

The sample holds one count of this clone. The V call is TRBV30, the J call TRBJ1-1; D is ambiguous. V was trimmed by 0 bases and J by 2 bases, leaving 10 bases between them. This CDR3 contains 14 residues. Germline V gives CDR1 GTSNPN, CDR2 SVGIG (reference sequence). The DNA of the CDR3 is TGTGCCTGGAGTGTATCGGCTCTAAACACTGAAGCTTTCTTT. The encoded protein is CAWSVSALNTEAFF.

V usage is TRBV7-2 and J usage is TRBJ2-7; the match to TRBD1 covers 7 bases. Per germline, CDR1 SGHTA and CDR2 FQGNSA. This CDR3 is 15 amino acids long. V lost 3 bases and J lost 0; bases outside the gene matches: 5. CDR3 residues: CASSLGPGGSYEQYF. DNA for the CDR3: TGTGCCAGCAGCTTGGGCCCAGGGGGCTCCTACGAGCAGTACTTC.

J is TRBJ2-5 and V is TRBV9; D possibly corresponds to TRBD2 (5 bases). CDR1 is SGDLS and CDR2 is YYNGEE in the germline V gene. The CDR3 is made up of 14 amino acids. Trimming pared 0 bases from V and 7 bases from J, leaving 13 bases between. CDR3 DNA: TGTGCCAGCAGCGTAGTGGGCACCGAGGGGACCCAGTACTTC. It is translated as CASSVVGTEGTQYF.

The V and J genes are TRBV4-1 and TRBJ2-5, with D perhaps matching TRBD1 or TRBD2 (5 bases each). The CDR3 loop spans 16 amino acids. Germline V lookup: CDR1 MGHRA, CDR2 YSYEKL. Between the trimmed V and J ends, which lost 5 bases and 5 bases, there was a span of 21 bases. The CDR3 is CASSTLGTGNEETQYF. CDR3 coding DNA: TGCGCCAGCAGCACGCTCGGGACCGGGAATGAGGAGACCCAGTACTTC.

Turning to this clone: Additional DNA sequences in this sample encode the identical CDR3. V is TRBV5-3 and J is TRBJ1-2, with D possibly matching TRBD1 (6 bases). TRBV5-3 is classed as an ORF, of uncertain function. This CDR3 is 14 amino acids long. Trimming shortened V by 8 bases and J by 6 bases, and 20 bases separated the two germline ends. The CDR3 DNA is TGTGCCAGCAGCCCGACGGGGGGGCGGGATGGCTACACCTTC. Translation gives CASSPTGGRDGYTF.

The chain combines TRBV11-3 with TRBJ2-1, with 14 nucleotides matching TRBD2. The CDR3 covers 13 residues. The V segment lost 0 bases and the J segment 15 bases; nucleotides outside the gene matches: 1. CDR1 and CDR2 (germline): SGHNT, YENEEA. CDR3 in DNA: TGTGCCAGCAGCTTAGACGGGACTAGCGGGAGGTTCTTC. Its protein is CASSLDGTSGRFF.

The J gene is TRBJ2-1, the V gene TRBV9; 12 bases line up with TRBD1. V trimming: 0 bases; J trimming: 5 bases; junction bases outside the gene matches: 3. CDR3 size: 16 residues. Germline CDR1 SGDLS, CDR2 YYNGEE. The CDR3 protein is CASSVGDRGHNNEQFF. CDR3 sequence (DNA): TGTGCCAGCAGCGTAGGGGACAGGGGGCACAACAATGAGCAGTTCTTC.

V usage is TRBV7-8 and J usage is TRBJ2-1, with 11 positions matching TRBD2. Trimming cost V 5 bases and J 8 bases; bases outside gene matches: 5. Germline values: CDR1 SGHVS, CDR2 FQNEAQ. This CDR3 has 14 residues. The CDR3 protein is CASSLGLAAYEQFF. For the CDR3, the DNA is TGTGCCAGCAGCCTGGGACTAGCGGCCTATGAGCAGTTCTTC.

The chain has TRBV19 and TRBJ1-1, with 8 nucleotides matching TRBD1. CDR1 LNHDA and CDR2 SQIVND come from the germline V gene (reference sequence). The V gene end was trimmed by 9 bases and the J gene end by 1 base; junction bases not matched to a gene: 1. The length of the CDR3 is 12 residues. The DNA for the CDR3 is TGTGCCAGCGGGACAGGGAACACTGAAGCTTTCTTT. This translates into CASGTGNTEAFF.

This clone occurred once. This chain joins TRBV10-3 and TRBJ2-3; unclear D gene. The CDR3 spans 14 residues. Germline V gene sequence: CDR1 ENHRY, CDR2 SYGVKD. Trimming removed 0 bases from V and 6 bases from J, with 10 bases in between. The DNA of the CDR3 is TGTGCCATCAGTGAGTCGGCCCTTCAGGATACGCAGTATTTT. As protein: CAISESALQDTQYF.

This CDR3 reads CASSLVGTGPYEQYF. CDR3 coding DNA: TGTGCCAGCAGCTTAGTAGGGACAGGGCCCTACGAGCAGTACTTC. The rearrangement links TRBV5-8 to TRBJ2-7; 9 bases are shared with TRBD1. Germline lookup yields CDR1 SGHTS and CDR2 YDEGEE. Unmatched junction bases numbered 5, after V lost 2 bases and J lost 2 bases. The CDR3 has 15 residues.

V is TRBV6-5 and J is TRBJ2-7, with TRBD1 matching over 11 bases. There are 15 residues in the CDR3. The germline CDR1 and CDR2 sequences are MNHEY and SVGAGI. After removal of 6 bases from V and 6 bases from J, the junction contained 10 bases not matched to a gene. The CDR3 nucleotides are TGTGCCAGCAGCCCACTCGGACAGGGGGCGGGCGAGCAGTACTTC. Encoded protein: CASSPLGQGAGEQYF.

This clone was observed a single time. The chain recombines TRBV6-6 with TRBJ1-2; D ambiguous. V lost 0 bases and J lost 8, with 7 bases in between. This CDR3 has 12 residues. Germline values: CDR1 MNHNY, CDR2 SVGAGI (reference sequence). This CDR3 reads CASSYSTVGYTF. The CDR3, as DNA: TGTGCCAGCAGTTACTCGACTGTCGGCTACACCTTC.

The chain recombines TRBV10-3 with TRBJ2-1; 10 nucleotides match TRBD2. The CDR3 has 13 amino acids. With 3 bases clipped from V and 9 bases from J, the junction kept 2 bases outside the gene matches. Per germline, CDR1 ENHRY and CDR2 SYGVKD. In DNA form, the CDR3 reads TGTGCCATCAGTGAAGCGGGAGGGGGTGAGCAGTTCTTC. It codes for CAISEAGGGEQFF.

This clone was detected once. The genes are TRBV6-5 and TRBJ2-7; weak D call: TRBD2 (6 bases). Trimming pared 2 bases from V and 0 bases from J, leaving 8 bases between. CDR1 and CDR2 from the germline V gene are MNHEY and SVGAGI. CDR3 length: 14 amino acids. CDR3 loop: CASSYGGTSYEQYF. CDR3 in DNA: TGTGCCAGCAGTTACGGCGGGACCTCCTACGAGCAGTACTTC.

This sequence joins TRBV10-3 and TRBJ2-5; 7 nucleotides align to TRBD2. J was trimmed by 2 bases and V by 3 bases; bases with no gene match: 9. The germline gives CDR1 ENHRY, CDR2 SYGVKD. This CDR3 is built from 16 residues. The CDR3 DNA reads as TGTGCCATCAGTGACCCTCCAAAAGCGGGGCAAGAGACCCAGTACTTC. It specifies CAISDPPKAGQETQYF.

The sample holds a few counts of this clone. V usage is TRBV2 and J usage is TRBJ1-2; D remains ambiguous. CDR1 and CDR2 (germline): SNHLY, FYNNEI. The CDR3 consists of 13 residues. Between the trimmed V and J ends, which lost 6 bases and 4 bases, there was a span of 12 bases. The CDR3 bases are TGTGCCAGCAGCGACACATCCGGCTATGGCTACACCTTC. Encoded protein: CASSDTSGYGYTF.

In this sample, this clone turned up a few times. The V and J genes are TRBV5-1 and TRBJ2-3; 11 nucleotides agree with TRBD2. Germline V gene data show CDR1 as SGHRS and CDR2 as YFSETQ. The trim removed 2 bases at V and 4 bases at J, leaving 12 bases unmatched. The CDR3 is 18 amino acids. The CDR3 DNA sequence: TGCGCCAGCAGCTTCGGGACAGGGCTAGCGGGAGGCGCAGATACGCAGTATTTT. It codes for CASSFGTGLAGGADTQYF.

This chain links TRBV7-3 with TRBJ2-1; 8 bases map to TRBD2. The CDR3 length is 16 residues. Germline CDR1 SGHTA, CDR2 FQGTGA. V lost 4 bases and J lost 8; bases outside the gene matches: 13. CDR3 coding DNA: TGTGCCAGCAGCTATACCCCGGGACTAGTTTACGATGAGCAGTTCTTC. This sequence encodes CASSYTPGLVYDEQFF. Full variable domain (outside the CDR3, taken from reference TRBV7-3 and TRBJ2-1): GAGVSQTPSNKVTEKGKYVELRCDPISGHTALYWYRQSLGQGPEFLIYFQGTGAADDSGLPNDRFFAVRPEGSVSTLKIQRTERGDSAVYLCASSYTPGLVYDEQFFGPGTRLTVL.

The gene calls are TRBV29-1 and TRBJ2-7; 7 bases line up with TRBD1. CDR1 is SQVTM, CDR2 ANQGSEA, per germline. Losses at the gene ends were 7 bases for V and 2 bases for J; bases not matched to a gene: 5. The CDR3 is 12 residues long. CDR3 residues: CSARQGAYEQYF. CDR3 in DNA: TGCAGCGCCCGACAGGGTGCCTACGAGCAGTACTTC.

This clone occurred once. DNA for the CDR3: TGCGCCAGCAGCCAAGCGTTAGCGGTAGGCGAGCAGTACTTC. Amino acid sequence: CASSQALAVGEQYF. The V and J genes are TRBV4-3 and TRBJ2-7, with D possibly TRBD2 on 6 matching bases. Trimming removed 1 base from V and 6 bases from J, with 13 bases in between. Per the germline V gene, CDR1 is LGHNA and CDR2 is YSLEER. The CDR3 spans 14 residues.

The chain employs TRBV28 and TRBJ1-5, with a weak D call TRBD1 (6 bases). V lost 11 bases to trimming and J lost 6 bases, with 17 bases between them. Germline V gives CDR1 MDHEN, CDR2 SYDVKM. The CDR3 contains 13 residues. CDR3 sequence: CAGGGLLGQPQHF. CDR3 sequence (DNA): TGTGCCGGGGGGGGGCTTTTGGGTCAGCCCCAGCATTTT.

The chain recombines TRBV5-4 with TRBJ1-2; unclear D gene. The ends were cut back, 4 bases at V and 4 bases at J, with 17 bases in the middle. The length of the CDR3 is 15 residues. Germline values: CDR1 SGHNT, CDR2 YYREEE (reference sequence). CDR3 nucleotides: TGTGCCAGCAGCGGATCTCCGGGTTTGTCCTATGGCTACACCTTC. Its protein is CASSGSPGLSYGYTF.